This T cell receptor beta chain was identified in a study of regulatory T cells in long-lasting Graves disease. Study-level points and caveats: It was in persistent disease that TRBV28, TRBJ1-2 and TRBJ2-5 were favored. Compared with new cases, persistent Graves' patients showed reduced TCR diversity.

Trimming at V came to 4 bases and at J to 2 bases, leaving 2 bases not matched to a gene. This CDR3 has 14 residues. Germline V gene lookup returns CDR1 MNHEY and CDR2 SMNVEV (reference sequence). Time point here: newly diagnosed GD, antithyroid drugs for less than 3 months. There was RNA extracted from PBMCs, and the TCR library was made from it. The authors diagnosed Graves' disease using American Thyroid Association guidelines. EDTA tubes collected approximately 10 milliliters of peripheral blood. This clonotype was seen a handful of times. Its antigen is still unknown. Arm-PCR of CDR3 regions with iRepertoire HTBI primers generated TCR beta libraries. Via MiXCR, TCRdb re-called the multiplex PCR reads, giving one row per CDR3 protein. The repertoire consists of about 320,000 distinct CDR3 sequences, with about 18% occurring once and the leading ten covering about 39%.

The chain employs TRBV27 and TRBJ1-3; 7 bases line up with TRBD1. The clonotype comes from a female donor with Graves disease. The input for sequencing was peripheral blood mononuclear cells (PBMCs), taken at new diagnosis, from a patient treated with antithyroid drugs. CDR3 region: CASSSGQPGNTIYF. Here the CDR3 DNA reads TGTGCCAGCAGTTCGGGACAGCCTGGAAACACCATATATTTT.